This is a list of T cell receptor beta chains from one sample in a study of cytomegalovirus exposure and HLA in healthy donors. Method: immunoSEQ multiplex PCR; TCRdb's copy keeps in-frame clones and lacks some. The sample has 200,000 to 250,000 clones; 80% to 90% are singletons. Material for sequencing was PBMCs. The receptors come from a woman aged 18-35 years in good health and CMV-seronegative. Each CDR3 is given with its conserved first and last residue. Fields, in order: J gene, D gene, clone size, CDR3 length, V gene, CDR3 protein, CDR3 DNA. The D gene is left open where the match is weak. Clone size, where shown, is once, few, many, or a class for clones that have expanded.

j_call: TRBJ2-3
d_call: TRBD2
clone_size: NA
cdr3_length: 14
v_call: TRBV6-6
cdr3_aa: CASRSGGTTDTQYF
cdr3_nt: TGTGCCAGCAGAAGCGGGGGGACCACAGATACGCAGTATTTT

j_call: TRBJ2-7
d_call: TRBD2
clone_size: NA
cdr3_length: 16
v_call: TRBV27
cdr3_aa: CASSPLGTSGIYEQYF
cdr3_nt: TGTGCCAGCAGTCCCCTGGGGACTAGCGGGATTTACGAGCAGTACTTC

j_call: TRBJ2-7
d_call: NA
clone_size: NA
cdr3_length: 16
v_call: TRBV6-5
cdr3_aa: CASSYSKTTGAYEQYF
cdr3_nt: TGTGCCAGCAGTTACTCAAAAACGACAGGAGCCTACGAGCAGTACTTC

j_call: TRBJ2-7
d_call: TRBD2
clone_size: NA
cdr3_length: 15
v_call: TRBV7-2
cdr3_aa: CASSLSPSGAYEQYF
cdr3_nt: TGTGCCAGCAGCCTGAGCCCTAGCGGAGCCTACGAGCAGTACTTC

j_call: TRBJ2-5
d_call: NA
clone_size: NA
cdr3_length: 16
v_call: TRBV13
cdr3_aa: CASSATGTPYQETQYF
cdr3_nt: TGTGCCAGCAGCGCAACCGGGACACCGTACCAAGAGACCCAGTACTTC

j_call: TRBJ1-6
d_call: NA
clone_size: NA
cdr3_length: 15
v_call: TRBV5-6
cdr3_aa: CASSHRTRDPSPLHF
cdr3_nt: TGTGCCAGCAGCCATCGGACTAGGGACCCTTCACCCCTCCACTTT

j_call: TRBJ1-2
d_call: NA
clone_size: NA
cdr3_length: 13
v_call: TRBV5-4
cdr3_aa: CASSNPLNYGYTF
cdr3_nt: TGTGCCAGCAGCAATCCATTGAACTATGGCTACACCTTC

j_call: TRBJ2-7
d_call: TRBD1
clone_size: NA
cdr3_length: 13
v_call: TRBV6-5
cdr3_aa: CASSDRDRGGVNF
cdr3_nt: TGTGCCAGCAGTGACCGGGACAGGGGGGGAGTGAACTTC

j_call: TRBJ2-7
d_call: NA
clone_size: NA
cdr3_length: 15
v_call: TRBV29-1
cdr3_aa: CSVFVAETGAYEQYF
cdr3_nt: TGCAGCGTTTTCGTTGCGGAGACGGGGGCCTACGAGCAGTACTTC

j_call: TRBJ1-1
d_call: NA
clone_size: NA
cdr3_length: 15
v_call: TRBV7-9
cdr3_aa: CSSSLADTSGTEAFF
cdr3_nt: TGTTCCAGCAGCTTAGCGGATACCTCGGGCACTGAAGCTTTCTTT

j_call: TRBJ1-2
d_call: TRBD1
clone_size: few
cdr3_length: 12
v_call: TRBV6-5
cdr3_aa: CASTQGAGGYTF
cdr3_nt: TGTGCCAGCACCCAGGGGGCAGGAGGCTACACCTTC

j_call: TRBJ2-7
d_call: NA
clone_size: NA
cdr3_length: 15
v_call: TRBV10-3
cdr3_aa: CAISEAGGTAYEQYF
cdr3_nt: TGTGCCATCAGTGAGGCCGGGGGTACGGCCTACGAGCAGTACTTC

j_call: TRBJ1-2
d_call: NA
clone_size: NA
cdr3_length: 12
v_call: TRBV4-2
cdr3_aa: CASSQEGRGYTF
cdr3_nt: TGTGCCAGCAGCCAAGAGGGGCGCGGCTACACCTTC

j_call: TRBJ1-2
d_call: TRBD1
clone_size: few
cdr3_length: 13
v_call: TRBV6-5
cdr3_aa: CASSEQGAYGYTF
cdr3_nt: TGTGCCAGCAGTGAACAGGGGGCCTATGGCTACACCTTC

j_call: TRBJ2-1
d_call: NA
clone_size: NA
cdr3_length: 14
v_call: TRBV7-2
cdr3_aa: CASSMSWGPEEQFF
cdr3_nt: TGTGCCAGCAGCATGAGTTGGGGGCCCGAGGAGCAGTTCTTC

j_call: TRBJ1-6
d_call: NA
clone_size: few
cdr3_length: 13
v_call: TRBV7-2
cdr3_aa: CASSQLRVPPLHF
cdr3_nt: TGTGCCAGCAGCCAGCTCAGGGTGCCACCCCTCCACTTT

j_call: TRBJ1-3
d_call: TRBD1
clone_size: NA
cdr3_length: 16
v_call: TRBV5-8
cdr3_aa: CASTTGTGYGGNTIYF
cdr3_nt: TGTGCCAGCACTACCGGGACAGGGTACGGAGGAAACACCATATATTTT

j_call: TRBJ2-5
d_call: TRBD1
clone_size: NA
cdr3_length: 13
v_call: TRBV29-1
cdr3_aa: CSVEGDSTETQYF
cdr3_nt: TGCAGCGTTGAGGGGGACAGTACAGAGACCCAGTACTTC

j_call: TRBJ1-5
d_call: NA
clone_size: NA
cdr3_length: 14
v_call: TRBV5-1
cdr3_aa: CASSTSGGNQPQHF
cdr3_nt: TGCGCCAGCAGCACGAGCGGTGGCAATCAGCCCCAGCATTTT

j_call: TRBJ1-2
d_call: NA
clone_size: NA
cdr3_length: 13
v_call: TRBV7-2
cdr3_aa: CASRRTVNYGYTF
cdr3_nt: TGTGCCAGCAGGCGGACAGTTAACTATGGCTACACCTTC

j_call: TRBJ2-1
d_call: TRBD2
clone_size: NA
cdr3_length: 17
v_call: TRBV9
cdr3_aa: CASSAWAGTSGSNEQFF
cdr3_nt: TGTGCCAGCAGCGCCTGGGCCGGGACTAGCGGGAGTAATGAGCAGTTCTTC

j_call: TRBJ2-7
d_call: TRBD1
clone_size: NA
cdr3_length: 15
v_call: TRBV7-2
cdr3_aa: CASSYPGQGRGEQYF
cdr3_nt: TGTGCCAGCAGCTACCCCGGACAGGGGAGAGGCGAGCAGTACTTC

j_call: TRBJ1-2
d_call: NA
clone_size: NA
cdr3_length: 16
v_call: TRBV5-4
cdr3_aa: CASSLVPGMRNYGYTF
cdr3_nt: TGTGCCAGCAGCTTGGTTCCGGGGATGAGAAACTATGGCTACACCTTC

j_call: TRBJ2-5
d_call: TRBD2
clone_size: NA
cdr3_length: 16
v_call: TRBV30
cdr3_aa: CASSKGLAGGGETQYF
cdr3_nt: TGTGCCAGCTCAAAGGGACTAGCGGGAGGTGGGGAGACCCAGTACTTC

j_call: TRBJ1-5
d_call: NA
clone_size: NA
cdr3_length: 14
v_call: TRBV6-1
cdr3_aa: CASRRRGGRWIWHF
cdr3_nt: TGTGCCAGCCGCCGACGGGGGGGGCGGTGGATATGGCATTTT

j_call: TRBJ2-3
d_call: NA
clone_size: few
cdr3_length: 15
v_call: TRBV6-1
cdr3_aa: CASIQGRSGTDTQYF
cdr3_nt: TGTGCCAGCATACAAGGGAGGAGTGGCACAGATACGCAGTATTTT

j_call: TRBJ2-1
d_call: NA
clone_size: NA
cdr3_length: 12
v_call: TRBV10-2
cdr3_aa: CASSRTNGEQFF
cdr3_nt: TGCGCCAGCAGCCGGACTAACGGTGAGCAGTTCTTC

j_call: TRBJ2-5
d_call: NA
clone_size: NA
cdr3_length: 14
v_call: TRBV18
cdr3_aa: CASSLAGDQETQYF
cdr3_nt: TGTGCCAGCTCCCTCGCCGGGGACCAAGAGACCCAGTACTTC

j_call: TRBJ1-4
d_call: NA
clone_size: NA
cdr3_length: 15
v_call: TRBV15
cdr3_aa: CATSRRLATNKKLFF
cdr3_nt: TGTGCCACCAGCCGGAGACTCGCAACTAATAAAAAACTGTTTTTT

j_call: TRBJ1-5
d_call: NA
clone_size: NA
cdr3_length: 14
v_call: TRBV2
cdr3_aa: CASTIRDYNQPQHF
cdr3_nt: TGTGCCAGCACGATACGAGATTATAATCAGCCCCAGCATTTT

j_call: TRBJ1-1
d_call: NA
clone_size: NA
cdr3_length: 14
v_call: TRBV2
cdr3_aa: CASSQTPGATEAFF
cdr3_nt: TGTGCCAGCAGTCAGACCCCAGGGGCCACTGAAGCTTTCTTT

j_call: TRBJ2-1
d_call: TRBD2
clone_size: NA
cdr3_length: 14
v_call: TRBV7-3
cdr3_aa: CASSPSLAVNEQFF
cdr3_nt: TGTGCCAGCAGCCCGTCGCTAGCGGTCAATGAGCAGTTCTTC

j_call: TRBJ2-3
d_call: NA
clone_size: NA
cdr3_length: 15
v_call: TRBV6-5
cdr3_aa: CASSYGRTRGDTQYF
cdr3_nt: TGTGCCAGCAGTTACGGTCGGACTCGGGGAGATACGCAGTATTTT

j_call: TRBJ1-1
d_call: NA
clone_size: once
cdr3_length: 12
v_call: TRBV13
cdr3_aa: CASSWGETEAFF
cdr3_nt: TGTGCCAGCAGTTGGGGGGAAACTGAAGCTTTCTTT

j_call: TRBJ1-1
d_call: TRBD1
clone_size: once
cdr3_length: 15
v_call: TRBV4-3
cdr3_aa: CASSHADRDQIEAFF
cdr3_nt: TGCGCCAGCAGCCACGCGGACAGGGACCAGATTGAAGCTTTCTTT

j_call: TRBJ2-7
d_call: NA
clone_size: NA
cdr3_length: 13
v_call: TRBV19
cdr3_aa: CASSSAGRPEQYF
cdr3_nt: TGTGCCAGTAGCTCGGCAGGGCGGCCCGAGCAGTACTTC